The present TCR beta chain was sequenced within a study of blood T cell repertoires in COVID-19. Study in general: COVID-19 samples from acute and convalescent phases originated in the United States, Italy and Spain. In each case, the material was cDNA or gDNA derived from T cells, B-cell-depleted T cells, or PBMCs.

CDR1 and CDR2 from the germline V gene are SGHRS and YFSETQ. The V gene end was trimmed by 1 base and the J gene end by 14 bases; junction bases not matched to a gene: 8. This CDR3 contains 13 residues. Authors' processing steps: The authors estimated nucleated cell counts from reference gene primer amplification. Some clones are missing from TCRdb's copy, which holds only in-frame ones; the method was immunoSEQ multiplex PCR. D and trimming come from the DNA, and the V and J calls and clone size come from that table. The data hold approximately 24,000 clones, with about 90% observed a single time. J is TRBJ2-1 and V is TRBV5-1; 8 positions agree with TRBD1. The sequencing input was peripheral blood. The source of this sequence is a human donor with active COVID-19. The donor label of this sample is uncertain. DNA for the CDR3: TGCGCCAGCAGCTTGCAGGGGGCGGAAAGGAAGTTCTTC. This sequence encodes CASSLQGAERKFF. Using reference TRBV5-1 and TRBJ2-1 for the parts outside the CDR3, the full variable domain is KAGVTQTPRYLIKTRGQQVTLSCSPISGHRSVSWYQQTPGQGLQFLFEYFSETQRNKGNFPGRFSGRQFSNSRSEMNVSTLELGDSALYLCASSLQGAERKFFGPGTRLTVL.